These 30 T cell receptor beta chains share one sample of origin, sequenced in a study of blood T cell repertoires in COVID-19. The repertoire was sequenced with immunoSEQ multiplex PCR; TCRdb's copy has only in-frame clones and lacks some. In the table there are 68,000 or so clones, around 80% of which are singletons. Sequences were obtained from peripheral blood. The receptors originated from a human donor in a cohort sampled during active COVID-19.

The J gene is TRBJ2-7, the V gene TRBV5-5; possibly TRBD2 for D (7 bases). Trimming shortened V by 4 bases and J by 7 bases, and 12 bases separated the two germline ends. This CDR3 has 12 amino acids. Germline V CDR1 and CDR2: SGHKS, YYEKEE (reference sequence). The CDR3 nucleotides read TGTGCCAGCAGCCTGGGGGGGCGGGAGCAGTACTTC. Translation gives CASSLGGREQYF.

The CDR3 is CASSPPGQNSNQPQHF. The CDR3 DNA sequence: TGTGCCAGCTCACCACCGGGACAGAATAGCAATCAGCCCCAGCATTTT. The V gene is TRBV18, the J gene TRBJ1-5, with 7 bases matching TRBD1. Germline CDR1 KGHSH, CDR2 LQKENI. The V segment lost 0 bases and the J segment 0 bases; nucleotides outside the gene matches: 2. The CDR3 contains 16 residues.

V usage is TRBV7-8 and J usage is TRBJ2-7, with 8 bases that match TRBD1. The V gene end was trimmed by 4 bases and the J gene end by 4 bases; junction bases not matched to a gene: 6. From germline, CDR1 is SGHVS and CDR2 FQNEAQ. The CDR3 loop spans 14 amino acids. The CDR3 spells CASSSTRTGYEQYF. For the CDR3, the DNA is TGTGCCAGCAGCTCTACCCGGACAGGGTACGAGCAGTACTTC.

This sequence joins TRBV25-1 and TRBJ1-6; TRBD1 aligns across 7 bases. V shed 1 base, J shed 7 bases, and the junction held 1 base outside the gene matches. The CDR3 totals 14 residues. CDR1 is MGHDK, CDR2 SYGVNS, per germline. CDR3 nucleotide sequence: TGTGCCAGCAGTGAATTCAGGGGGAATTCACCCCTCCACTTT. Its protein product is CASSEFRGNSPLHF.

V usage is TRBV2 and J usage is TRBJ1-5, with unresolved D. CDR1 SNHLY and CDR2 FYNNEI come from the germline V gene. V shed 5 bases and J shed 6 bases, with 14 bases lying between them. This CDR3 spans 14 amino acids. CDR3: CASSRPSPGQPQHF. DNA of the CDR3: TGTGCCAGCAGTCGGCCAAGTCCGGGTCAGCCCCAGCATTTT. The entire variable domain, with the rest obtained from reference TRBV2 and TRBJ1-5, is as follows: EPEVTQTPSHQVTQMGQEVILRCVPISNHLYFYWYRQILGQKVEFLVSFYNNEISEKSEIFDDQFSVERPDGSNFTLKIRSTKLEDSAMYFCASSRPSPGQPQHFGDGTRLSIL.

The table lists this clone with a count of one. The rearrangement uses TRBV5-1 and TRBJ2-1, with 7 bases that match TRBD2. Germline assignment: CDR1 SGHRS and CDR2 YFSETQ. The CDR3 extends over 13 amino acids. J was trimmed by 6 bases and V by 4 bases; bases with no gene match: 4. CDR3 nucleotide sequence: TGCGCCAGCAGCCCGACTAGCTCCAATGAGCAGTTCTTC. Its protein is CASSPTSSNEQFF.

The rearrangement uses TRBV4-1 and TRBJ1-1; TRBD1 matches 10 bases. The germline CDR1 and CDR2 sequences are MGHRA and YSYEKL. V trimming: 0 bases; J trimming: 6 bases; junction bases outside the gene matches: 1. This CDR3 is 14 amino acids long. CDR3 nucleotide sequence: TGCGCCAGCAGCCAAGATGACAGGGGGCCTGAAGCTTTCTTT. This encodes CASSQDDRGPEAFF.

The V and J genes are TRBV3-1 (or the pseudogene TRBV3-2) and TRBJ2-1; TRBD1 aligns across 8 bases. The CDR3 spans 14 residues. Germline lookup yields CDR1 LGHDT and CDR2 YNNKEL (reference sequence). V shed 4 bases and J 8 bases; nucleotides not matched to a gene: 7. The CDR3 protein is CASSLRDRPHEQFF. As DNA, the CDR3 is TGTGCCAGCAGCCTCCGGGACAGGCCCCATGAGCAGTTCTTC.

In its sample, this clone was seen once. V is TRBV7-8 and J is TRBJ2-5, with D perhaps TRBD1 (6 bases). Trimming shortened V by 5 bases and J by 4 bases, and 14 bases separated the two germline ends. Looked up from germline, CDR1 is SGHVS and CDR2 is FQNEAQ. This CDR3 contains 14 residues. The CDR3 nucleotides are TGTGCCAGCAGCCAAACAGGGCGCGGAGAGACCCAGTACTTC. Translation gives CASSQTGRGETQYF.

The CDR3 loop is CAWSNGGDQPQHF. CDR3 DNA: TGTGCCTGGAGTAACGGAGGGGATCAGCCCCAGCATTTT. The chain links TRBV30 to TRBJ1-5; D perhaps matches TRBD1 (5 bases). CDR3 length: 13 residues. Germline assignment: CDR1 GTSNPN and CDR2 SVGIG (reference sequence). V was cut by 2 bases and J by 5 bases, with 10 bases left in between.

In DNA form, the CDR3 reads TGTGCCAGCAGCCCGGGACAGGCCTCTGGAAACACCATATATTTT. Translated: CASSPGQASGNTIYF. The V gene is TRBV28, the J gene TRBJ1-3; 8 positions match TRBD1. The V segment lost 6 bases and the J segment 0 bases; nucleotides outside the gene matches: 4. The germline V gene encodes CDR1 MDHEN and CDR2 SYDVKM. The CDR3 sequence is 15 residues long.

V gene TRBV2 combines with J gene TRBJ2-7, with TRBD1 matching 8 bases. The CDR3 loop spans 14 amino acids. Germline V gene sequence: CDR1 SNHLY, CDR2 FYNNEI. The V segment lost 6 bases and the J segment 6 bases; nucleotides outside the gene matches: 10. The CDR3 here is CASSREDRVSEQYF. CDR3 in DNA: TGTGCCAGCAGCCGTGAGGACAGGGTATCCGAGCAGTACTTC.

In its sample, this clone was seen a few times. The chain employs TRBV4-1 and TRBJ1-1; 7 nucleotides align to TRBD1. The length of the CDR3 is 13 residues. The V and J ends lost 3 bases and 8 bases, in that order; junction bases with no gene match: 6. Germline V lookup: CDR1 MGHRA, CDR2 YSYEKL. The CDR3 region is CASSQGQLSEAFF. The CDR3 DNA reads as TGCGCCAGCAGCCAGGGACAGTTATCAGAAGCTTTCTTT.

This clone was recorded a few times. The chain recombines TRBV9 with TRBJ2-1; D is perhaps TRBD2 (6 bases). With 0 bases removed from V and 6 bases from J, the gap between germline ends came to 13 bases. From germline, CDR1 is SGDLS and CDR2 YYNGEE. The CDR3 is 15 residues long. The CDR3 reads CASSVDSGRTNEQFF. The CDR3, as DNA: TGTGCCAGCAGCGTAGACAGCGGGCGTACCAATGAGCAGTTCTTC.

The V and J genes are TRBV30 and TRBJ1-1, with unresolved D. Germline loops: CDR1 GTSNPN, CDR2 SVGIG (reference sequence). Trimming took off 3 bases at V and 7 bases at J, with 15 bases between the two ends. The CDR3 has 13 amino acids. In nucleotides, the CDR3 is TGTGCCTGGAGACGTACCGCATACGGTGAAGCTTTCTTT. Translated, it gives CAWRRTAYGEAFF.

The gene calls are TRBV7-9 and TRBJ2-5; D possibly corresponds to TRBD1 (6 bases). The CDR3 runs 13 residues. The V and J ends lost 3 bases and 5 bases respectively, with 10 bases between them. The germline gives CDR1 SEHNR, CDR2 FQNEAQ (reference sequence). The CDR3 DNA reads as TGTGCCAGCAGCTTTACAGGGTCGGAGACCCAGTACTTC. Protein sequence: CASSFTGSETQYF.

The chain employs TRBV11-2 and TRBJ1-1, with D unresolved. Germline CDR1 is SGHAT and CDR2 is FQNNGV. This CDR3 comprises 14 residues. Trimming pared 7 bases from V and 0 bases from J, leaving 12 bases between. The CDR3 spells CASNPGGVNTEAFF. The CDR3 nucleotides read TGTGCCAGCAACCCCGGCGGGGTGAACACTGAAGCTTTCTTT.

The rearrangement joins TRBV5-8 to TRBJ2-4; 7 nucleotides match TRBD2. The CDR3 contains 17 residues. The V gene's germline CDR1 is SGHTS and CDR2 YDEGEE. The J segment lost 2 bases and the V segment lost 4 bases, leaving 12 bases of the junction unmatched. CDR3 sequence: CASSNGGGSVSKNIQYF. In DNA, the CDR3 is TGTGCCAGCAGCAATGGCGGCGGGAGTGTCTCCAAAAACATTCAGTACTTC.

The chain joins TRBV20-1 to TRBJ1-5; D call uncertain. Germline lookup yields CDR1 DFQATT and CDR2 SNEGSKA (reference sequence). V gave up 3 bases and J gave up 4 bases, with 7 bases separating them. There are 12 residues in the CDR3. The CDR3 DNA reads as TGCAGTGCTAGTTACGGGAATCAGCCCCAGCATTTT. Its protein is CSASYGNQPQHF.

By share of the sample, this clone is medium-sized. The CDR3 sequence is CASSPYDRAGNTIYF. The CDR3 nucleotides are TGCGCCAGCAGCCCTTATGACAGGGCCGGAAACACCATATATTTT. V gene TRBV4-1 combines with J gene TRBJ1-3, with 7 bases that match TRBD1. This CDR3 region has 15 residues. V gave up 4 bases and J gave up 4 bases; unmatched junction bases: 7. The germline V gene has CDR1 MGHRA and CDR2 YSYEKL.

This clone was found once. This chain links TRBV3-1 (or the pseudogene TRBV3-2) with TRBJ2-1; the match to TRBD2 covers 9 bases. The CDR3 is made up of 15 amino acids. V trimming: 1 base; J trimming: 6 bases; junction bases outside the gene matches: 4. In germline, CDR1 is LGHDT, CDR2 YNNKEL (reference sequence). This chain's CDR3 is CASSQGSGRINEQFF. In DNA form, the CDR3 reads TGTGCCAGCAGCCAAGGGAGCGGGAGGATCAATGAGCAGTTCTTC.

This clone appeared a single time. The chain employs TRBV4-2 and TRBJ2-1; 10 positions match TRBD1. This CDR3 spans 16 amino acids. The trim removed 1 base at V and 7 bases at J, leaving 7 bases unmatched. Germline V gives CDR1 LGHNA, CDR2 YNFKEQ. The CDR3 region is CASSQGGQGDFNEQFF. The CDR3 coding sequence is TGTGCCAGCAGCCAAGGAGGACAGGGGGATTTTAATGAGCAGTTCTTC.

The chain combines TRBV29-1 with TRBJ2-7; 7 nucleotides align to TRBD2. CDR1 and CDR2 from the germline V gene are SQVTM and ANQGSEA. V lost 7 bases to trimming and J lost 2 bases; unmatched junction nucleotides: 8. The CDR3 is 13 residues long. This CDR3 is CSAGWAGAYEQYF. DNA for the CDR3: TGCAGCGCCGGATGGGCGGGGGCCTACGAGCAGTACTTC.

This clone was seen a few times. V gene TRBV25-1 combines with J gene TRBJ2-7, with D possibly being TRBD2 (6 bases). Germline lookup yields CDR1 MGHDK and CDR2 SYGVNS. The V gene lost 4 bases and the J gene lost 7 bases, with 20 bases spanning the gap. This CDR3 region has 15 residues. The CDR3 spells CASSGGVSPWGEQYF. In nucleotides, the CDR3 is TGTGCCAGCAGTGGCGGGGTTAGCCCCTGGGGAGAGCAGTACTTC.

The rearrangement joins TRBV6-5 to TRBJ2-5; unclear D gene. Germline values: CDR1 MNHEY, CDR2 SVGAGI. Trimming pared 8 bases from V and 7 bases from J, leaving 11 bases between. CDR3 length equals 11 residues. CDR3 amino acids: CASQVTGTQYF. CDR3 nucleotides: TGTGCCAGCCAAGTTACGGGGACCCAGTACTTC.

The CDR3 protein is CASSWASGTVYEQYF. The CDR3 DNA is TGTGCCAGTAGTTGGGCTAGCGGGACAGTCTACGAGCAGTACTTC. The gene calls are TRBV19 and TRBJ2-7, with TRBD2 matching 9 bases. Germline loops: CDR1 LNHDA, CDR2 SQIVND (reference sequence). The CDR3 loop spans 15 amino acids. Losses at the gene ends were 5 bases for V and 3 bases for J; bases not matched to a gene: 8.

CDR3 amino acids: CATSDPGQPTDTQYF. The CDR3 nucleotides read TGTGCCACCAGTGATCCGGGACAGCCCACAGATACGCAGTATTTT. V is TRBV24-1 and J is TRBJ2-3, with 7 bases matching TRBD1. The CDR3 spans 15 residues. Germline V gives CDR1 KGHDR, CDR2 SFDVKD. Trimming at V came to 3 bases and at J to 2 bases, leaving 4 bases not matched to a gene.

The chain has TRBV24-1 and TRBJ1-5; 8 bases agree with TRBD1. Germline values: CDR1 KGHDR, CDR2 SFDVKD. With 6 bases clipped from V and 7 bases from J, the junction kept 7 bases outside the gene matches. The CDR3 contains 14 residues. The CDR3 sequence: CATSLQGEGQPQHF. The CDR3 DNA reads TGTGCCACCAGTCTACAGGGGGAGGGCCAGCCCCAGCATTTT.

The V gene is TRBV12-5, the J gene TRBJ2-1; 7 bases are shared with TRBD1. This CDR3 comprises 14 residues. Unmatched junction bases numbered 2, after V lost 3 bases and J lost 3 bases. In germline, CDR1 is LGHNT, CDR2 FRNRAP. CDR3 coding DNA: TGTGCTAGTGGTTTAGGACAGGACTACAATGAGCAGTTCTTC. This codes for CASGLGQDYNEQFF.

The chain joins TRBV6-6 to TRBJ1-2, with TRBD1 identical over 10 bases. Germline V gene sequence: CDR1 MNHNY, CDR2 SVGAGI (reference sequence). CDR3 length equals 14 residues. The junction had 10 bases not matched to a gene; V was cut back by 8 bases and J by 7 bases. The CDR3 region has the DNA TGTGCCAGCCATCCGGGACAGGGGCTCGGTGGCTACACCTTC. As protein: CASHPGQGLGGYTF.